These 5 T cell receptor beta chains originate from one sample sequenced in a study of long-term antiretroviral therapy in people with HIV. The authors ran the immunoSEQ assay, v3.0, at survey level. Assay: immunoSEQ multiplex PCR; the TCRdb copy retains only in-frame clones and omits some. Among approximately 10,000 clones listed, 70% to 80% were seen once. Material: unsorted PBMCs, obtained less than 3.2 years before starting antiretroviral therapy. These receptors all stem from a man aged 40-49 years with HIV.

The chain combines TRBV29-1 with TRBJ1-1, with D possibly matching TRBD1 (5 bases). CDR1 is SQVTM, CDR2 ANQGSEA, per germline. The CDR3 totals 12 residues. Between the trimmed V and J ends, which lost 7 bases and 0 bases, there was a span of 9 bases. The CDR3 reads CSATVMNTEAFF. DNA for the CDR3: TGCAGCGCGACAGTTATGAACACTGAAGCTTTCTTT.

V usage is TRBV2 and J usage is TRBJ2-7, with a weak D call TRBD1 (5 bases). The V and J ends lost 5 bases and 5 bases respectively, with 16 bases between them. The CDR3 has 14 amino acids. The germline V gene encodes CDR1 SNHLY and CDR2 FYNNEI. Written as DNA, the CDR3 is TGTGCCAGCAGTAGGGGCGTAAGCCTGAACGAGCAGTACTTC. As protein: CASSRGVSLNEQYF.

The CDR3 here is CSVVRDGDSNQPQHF. CDR3 DNA sequence: TGCAGCGTTGTGCGGGACGGTGATAGCAATCAGCCCCAGCATTTT. This sequence joins TRBV29-1 and TRBJ1-5; a possible D gene is TRBD1 (5 bases). The CDR3 contains 15 residues. The germline V gene encodes CDR1 SQVTM and CDR2 ANQGSEA. Trimming removed 4 bases at V and 0 bases at J, with 13 bases between.

This clone was seen only a few times. The V call is TRBV18, the J call TRBJ1-2; 9 bases fit TRBD1. V was pared by 4 bases and J by 7 bases, with 4 bases of the junction left unmatched. This CDR3 region has 13 residues. In germline, CDR1 is KGHSH, CDR2 LQKENI. CDR3 nucleotide sequence: TGTGCCAGCTCACGGGACAGGGACCCTGGCTACACCTTC. Protein product: CASSRDRDPGYTF.

The chain combines TRBV7-8 with TRBJ2-6, with 7 bases matching TRBD1. The junction had 9 bases not matched to a gene; V was cut back by 7 bases and J by 3 bases. Germline V gene data show CDR1 as SGHVS and CDR2 as FQNEAQ. The length of the CDR3 is 16 residues. The CDR3 loop is CASNYERGLGANVLTF. The DNA of the CDR3 is TGTGCCAGCAACTACGAAAGGGGGCTTGGGGCCAACGTCCTGACTTTC. Using reference TRBV7-8 and TRBJ2-6 for the parts outside the CDR3, the full variable domain is GAGVSQSPRYKVAKRGQDVALRCDPISGHVSLFWYQQALGQGPEFLTYFQNEAQLDKSGLPSDRFFAERPEGSVSTLKIQRTQQEDSAVYLCASNYERGLGANVLTFGAGSRLTVL.